These T cell receptor beta chains were read from a single sample in a study of T cells in Graves' hyperthyroidism and ophthalmopathy. Using its own MiXCR run on the multiplex PCR reads, TCRdb lists one record per CDR3 protein. The sample lists around 620,000 distinct CDR3 sequences, 12% to 15% occurring once. Sequenced material: blood. The receptors stem from a woman in her late teens or twenties with Graves' ophthalmopathy. Both conserved end residues are trimmed from each CDR3. Clone size appears in some rows only: once, few, many, or a class for an expanded clone.

clone size: many; J gene: TRBJ1-3; V gene: TRBV20-1; CDR3 protein: SARPLSGNTIY
clone size: many; J gene: TRBJ1-2; V gene: TRBV28; CDR3 protein: ASTPGGAPLGSNYGYT
clone size: -; J gene: TRBJ2-7; V gene: TRBV13; CDR3 protein: ASSSLRTADYEQY
clone size: -; J gene: TRBJ1-3; V gene: TRBV20-1; CDR3 protein: SAINYLKGSSGNTIY
clone size: -; J gene: TRBJ1-2; V gene: TRBV19; CDR3 protein: ATGLFGGLNT
clone size: few; J gene: TRBJ2-1; V gene: TRBV9; CDR3 protein: ASSVGSGSSNEQF
clone size: few; J gene: TRBJ2-1; V gene: TRBV29-1; CDR3 protein: SVEVAGWGEQF
clone size: many; J gene: TRBJ1-5; V gene: TRBV6-1; CDR3 protein: ASRPGQARIQPQH
clone size: many; J gene: TRBJ2-3; V gene: TRBV30; CDR3 protein: AWSVTGTDTQY
clone size: few; J gene: TRBJ1-2; V gene: TRBV6-5; CDR3 protein: ASSFAYGYT
clone size: many; J gene: TRBJ1-1; V gene: TRBV30; CDR3 protein: AWSWDPRDTEAF
clone size: many; J gene: TRBJ1-5; V gene: TRBV6-5; CDR3 protein: ASSYGTGANQPQH
clone size: many; J gene: TRBJ1-1; V gene: TRBV10-3; CDR3 protein: AISDPGGTEAF
clone size: -; J gene: TRBJ1-2; V gene: TRBV4-1; CDR3 protein: ASSHSGQGDGYT
clone size: many; J gene: TRBJ1-6; V gene: TRBV7-9; CDR3 protein: ASSFRDRGSPLH
clone size: few; J gene: TRBJ1-3; V gene: TRBV6-5; CDR3 protein: ASSYQTAGAPGNTIY
clone size: few; J gene: TRBJ2-1; V gene: TRBV7-3; CDR3 protein: ASSLRGLSMSSLRPPEQF
clone size: many; J gene: TRBJ2-5; V gene: TRBV6-1; CDR3 protein: ASRVIETQY
clone size: few; J gene: TRBJ1-5; V gene: TRBV25-1; CDR3 protein: ANERQTVTYQPQH
clone size: few; J gene: TRBJ2-4; V gene: TRBV11-3; CDR3 protein: ASSPSTGSNIQY
clone size: many; J gene: TRBJ2-5; V gene: TRBV3-1; CDR3 protein: ASSQDKIAGVVETQY
clone size: many; J gene: TRBJ2-3; V gene: TRBV7-8; CDR3 protein: ASSLLGVRSKTDTQY
clone size: -; J gene: TRBJ1-5; V gene: TRBV19; CDR3 protein: ASSINGQVSNQPQH
clone size: many; J gene: TRBJ2-7; V gene: TRBV5-6; CDR3 protein: ASSLYRSTLSTYEQY
clone size: many; J gene: TRBJ2-1; V gene: TRBV28; CDR3 protein: ASSLWSRGGDPNEQF
clone size: many; J gene: TRBJ2-1; V gene: TRBV7-2; CDR3 protein: ASSLGGSTYNEQF
clone size: many; J gene: TRBJ2-4; V gene: TRBV7-8; CDR3 protein: ASSLATGTGGNIQY
clone size: few; J gene: TRBJ1-1; V gene: TRBV19; CDR3 protein: ASSISANTEAF
clone size: many; J gene: TRBJ1-4; V gene: TRBV2; CDR3 protein: ATQGPDQEKLF
clone size: many; J gene: TRBJ2-1; V gene: TRBV29-1; CDR3 protein: SVVRQVTNEQF
clone size: -; J gene: TRBJ1-5; V gene: TRBV10-3; CDR3 protein: AISGATGSNQPQH